These 12 T cell receptor beta chains share one sample of origin, sequenced in a study of blood T cell repertoires in COVID-19 (dated by TCRdb to the early 2020s). The method behind the library was the immunoSEQ multiplex PCR assay. Imported from immuneACCESS, the table was reduced by TCRdb to in-frame sequences with V and J called. These copies leave out some clones; in studies compared against another copy, an unresolved V gene accounts for under half, and the cause of the remainder is not known. Counted in this sample were fewer than 500,000 clones; roughly 87% of them appeared once. The ten top clones hold roughly 0.7% of the sample. The sample taken for sequencing was PBMCs or T cells enriched from blood (not recorded which). Receptors were obtained from a woman between 18 and 30 years old who had recovered from COVID-19.

Regarding this clone: The same CDR3 also results from other DNA sequences found in this sample. The V call is TRBV5-1, the J call TRBJ2-2, with 11 bases fitting TRBD1. The CDR3 has 15 residues. The germline gives CDR1 SGHRS, CDR2 YFSETQ. Trimming removed 7 bases from V and 5 bases from J; junction bases left unmatched: 7. DNA of the CDR3: TGCGCCAGCTCCGGACAGGGGGCCGGGACCGGGGAGCTGTTTTTT. Protein product: CASSGQGAGTGELFF.

The V gene is TRBV7-2, the J gene TRBJ1-5; 11 nucleotides agree with TRBD1. J gave up 6 bases and V 3 bases, and 4 bases lay outside the gene matches. CDR1 is SGHTA, CDR2 FQGNSA, per germline. The CDR3 runs 15 residues. The CDR3 nucleotides are TGTGCCAGCAGCTTCGGACAGGGGGCTACTCAGCCCCAGCATTTT. This codes for CASSFGQGATQPQHF.

The J gene is TRBJ2-2, the V gene TRBV30; 10 bases match TRBD1. This CDR3 has 15 residues. Germline V gene data show CDR1 as GTSNPN and CDR2 as SVGIG (reference sequence). The J segment lost 3 bases and the V segment lost 3 bases, leaving 4 bases of the junction unmatched. The CDR3 spells CAWSPGTGDTGELFF. The CDR3 DNA reads TGTGCCTGGAGCCCCGGGACAGGGGACACCGGGGAGCTGTTTTTT.

J is TRBJ1-6 and V is TRBV3-1 (or the pseudogene TRBV3-2); D is undetermined. Germline values: CDR1 LGHDT, CDR2 YNNKEL (reference sequence). Trimming pared 5 bases from V and 10 bases from J, leaving 12 bases between. The CDR3 runs to 13 residues. In DNA form, the CDR3 reads TGTGCCAGCAGCTGGGTAGGGAGGTCACCCCTCCACTTT. Encoded protein: CASSWVGRSPLHF.

The chain links TRBV28 to TRBJ1-2; possible D gene TRBD1, 6 bases. CDR3 length equals 15 residues. The germline CDR1 and CDR2 sequences are MDHEN and SYDVKM. The V gene lost 6 bases and the J gene lost 4 bases, with 18 bases spanning the gap. CDR3 sequence: CASSLVGGQIYGYTF. CDR3 bases: TGTGCCAGCAGCCTAGTAGGAGGACAGATCTATGGCTACACCTTC.

The chain links TRBV6-9 to TRBJ1-1; D unresolved. The ends were cut back, 4 bases at V and 3 bases at J, with 12 bases in the middle. This CDR3 has 14 amino acids. The germline CDR1 and CDR2 sequences are MNHGY and SVAAGI. This CDR3 is CASSFRGSHTEAFF. In nucleotides, the CDR3 is TGTGCCAGCAGTTTCCGAGGGTCTCACACTGAAGCTTTCTTT.

The rearrangement uses TRBV2 and TRBJ1-1; D unclear. This CDR3 spans 14 amino acids. The V gene lost 7 bases and the J gene lost 4 bases, with 16 bases spanning the gap. In germline, CDR1 is SNHLY, CDR2 FYNNEI. The CDR3 DNA is TGTGCCAGCACGAAGGAGGGTGATGGCACTGAAGCTTTCTTT. Residues: CASTKEGDGTEAFF.

The chain carries TRBV5-1 and TRBJ2-3; a possible D gene is TRBD1 (6 bases). Trimming shortened V by 7 bases and J by 4 bases, and 19 bases separated the two germline ends. The CDR3 runs to 15 residues. CDR1 and CDR2 from the germline V gene are SGHRS and YFSETQ. The CDR3, as DNA: TGCGCCAGCCCGGTCGACGGGGACATAGCAGATACGCAGTATTTT. It specifies CASPVDGDIADTQYF.

CDR3 residues: CASSLATGDEAFF. The CDR3 region has the DNA TGTGCCAGCAGCTTGGCTACAGGAGATGAAGCTTTCTTT. The chain combines TRBV7-9 with TRBJ1-1; D perhaps matches TRBD1 (5 bases). Per the germline V gene, CDR1 is SEHNR and CDR2 is FQNEAQ (reference sequence). V gave up 3 bases and J gave up 7 bases, with 12 bases separating them. The CDR3 contains 13 residues. Drawing the rest from reference TRBV7-9 and TRBJ1-1, the complete variable domain is DTGVSQNPRHKITKRGQNVTFRCDPISEHNRLYWYRQTLGQGPEFLTYFQNEAQLEKSRLLSDRFSAERPKGSFSTLEIQRTEQGDSAMYLCASSLATGDEAFFGQGTRLTVV.

The CDR3 loop reads CASSYSETDYGYTF. DNA of the CDR3: TGTGCCAGCAGTTACTCGGAGACAGACTATGGCTACACCTTC. The rearrangement links TRBV6-5 to TRBJ1-2, with a weak D call TRBD1 (5 bases). The V gene lost 0 bases and the J gene lost 3 bases, with 8 bases spanning the gap. The CDR3 totals 14 residues. Per the germline V gene, CDR1 is MNHEY and CDR2 is SVGAGI.

This chain joins TRBV6-5 and TRBJ2-2; D may be TRBD1 (5 bases). The CDR3 is made up of 16 amino acids. Germline CDR1 and CDR2: MNHEY and SVGAGI. Trimming stripped 2 bases from V and 7 bases from J, with 17 bases between. CDR3 bases: TGTGCCAGCAGTTACCCGACAGCGAAAGGGCACGGGGAGCTGTTTTTT. This encodes CASSYPTAKGHGELFF.

This chain joins TRBV18 and TRBJ1-2; possibly TRBD1 for D (5 bases). Germline values: CDR1 KGHSH, CDR2 LQKENI. Trimming stripped 5 bases from V and 4 bases from J, with 14 bases between. The CDR3 loop spans 14 amino acids. CDR3 DNA: TGTGCCAGCTCATCAAGCCAGGGATTCTATGGCTACACCTTC. This gives the protein CASSSSQGFYGYTF. The complete variable domain, with remaining parts taken from reference TRBV18 and TRBJ1-2, reads NAGVMQNPRHLVRRRGQEARLRCSPMKGHSHVYWYRQLPEEGLKFMVYLQKENIIDESGMPKERFSAEFPKEGPSILRIQQVVRGDSAAYFCASSSSQGFYGYTFGSGTRLTVV.